These 2 T cell receptor beta chains share one sample of origin, sequenced in a study of cytomegalovirus exposure and HLA in healthy donors. Primers for the PCR totalled 60 Vbeta and 13 Jbeta. The table came from immunoSEQ multiplex PCR; TCRdb's copy has only in-frame clones and leaves some out. The sample has 100,000 to 150,000 clones, around 76% seen once. The material sequenced was PBMCs. Receptors originate from a man aged 55 to 69 in good health and CMV-seropositive.

Regarding this clone: This CDR3 is also generated by other DNA sequences in the sample. The V call is TRBV27, the J call TRBJ2-3; D is possibly TRBD1 (6 bases). The CDR3 loop spans 16 amino acids. The V gene's germline CDR1 is MNHEY and CDR2 SMNVEV (reference sequence). V was trimmed by 6 bases and J by 6 bases, leaving 22 bases between them. The DNA of the CDR3 is TGTGCCAGCAGACCTCAGGGGTTATTGAACGTGGATACGCAGTATTTT. Translated: CASRPQGLLNVDTQYF.

This chain links TRBV6-5 with TRBJ2-1; the D is unclear. The CDR3 length is 13 residues. Germline assignment: CDR1 MNHEY and CDR2 SVGAGI. V lost 2 bases, J lost 6 bases, and 8 bases lay in between. CDR3 sequence reads: CASSYEVGNEQFF. Written as DNA, the CDR3 is TGTGCCAGCAGTTACGAGGTGGGCAATGAGCAGTTCTTC.